This T cell receptor beta chain was documented in a study of beta chain features in type 1 diabetes. Study-wide points: Because the template was cDNA, high-expressing cells might be over-represented.

Since all of the isolated RNA was reverse transcribed, expressed TCRB transcripts were what got sequenced. The repertoire was sequenced with immunoSEQ multiplex PCR; TCRdb's copy has only in-frame clones and lacks some. The sample has about 240,000 clones; about 25% are singletons. This clone turned up a few times. The antigen is not known. With 11 bases clipped from V and 8 bases from J, the junction kept 0 bases outside the gene matches. Germline V gene lookup returns CDR1 SEHNR and CDR2 FQNEAQ (reference sequence). The CDR3 covers 9 residues. This chain joins TRBV7-9 and TRBJ2-1; 7 nucleotides match TRBD1. Sequenced input: central memory CD4+ T cells from blood. The sequence came from a man aged 25-45 years in good health. CDR3 sequence: CAQGDEQFF. CDR3 nucleotides: TGTGCCCAGGGGGATGAGCAGTTCTTC.